Described below is a single T cell receptor (beta chain) sequence and its context. What it binds is unknown. Sequencing relied on a cDNA template that was reverse transcribed from extracted RNA. TCRdb's copy holds only in-frame clones and misses some; the assay was immunoSEQ multiplex PCR. This sample yields approximately 300,000 clones, of which more than 45% are seen a single time; about 1.8% belongs to the top ten. Treatment of the sample: oral pan-JAK inhibitor, 5-10 mg twice daily. PBMCs served as the source from which CD4+ and CD8+ T cells were sorted. This entry belongs to a study of CD8+ T cells in alopecia areata. Study outcomes and limitations: Administration of tofacitinib significantly diminished scalp clonality and expanded CD8+ clones within the top 100. In lesional scalp, particularly from alopecia totalis/universalis, clonality was higher than in normal scalp. Many expanded lesional clones stayed in scalp and blood while on tofacitinib.

The sample was CD4+ T cells sorted from blood, taken at week 24, from a patient treated with tofacitinib. This receptor was identified in a human donor with alopecia areata.

In nucleotides, the CDR3 is TGTGCCAGCAGTGAGGGCAGGGGTTCCTACGAGCAGTACTTC. This translates into CASSEGRGSYEQYF. V is TRBV25-1 and J is TRBJ2-7; D perhaps matches TRBD1 (6 bases). The CDR3 contains 14 residues. Deletions cut 3 bases from V and 1 base from J, with 10 bases between. The germline gives CDR1 MGHDK, CDR2 SYGVNS.